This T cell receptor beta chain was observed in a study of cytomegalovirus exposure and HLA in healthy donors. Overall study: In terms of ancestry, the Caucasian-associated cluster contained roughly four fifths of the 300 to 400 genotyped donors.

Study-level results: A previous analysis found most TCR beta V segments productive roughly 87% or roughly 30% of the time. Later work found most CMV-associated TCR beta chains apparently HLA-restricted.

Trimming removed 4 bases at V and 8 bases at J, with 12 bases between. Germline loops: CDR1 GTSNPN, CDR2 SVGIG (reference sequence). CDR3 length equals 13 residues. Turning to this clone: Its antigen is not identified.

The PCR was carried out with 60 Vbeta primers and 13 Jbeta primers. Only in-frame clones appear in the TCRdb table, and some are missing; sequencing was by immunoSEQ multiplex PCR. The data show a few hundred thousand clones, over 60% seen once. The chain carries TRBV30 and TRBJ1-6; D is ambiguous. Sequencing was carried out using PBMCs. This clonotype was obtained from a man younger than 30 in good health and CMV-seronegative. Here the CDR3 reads CAWNGMMDSPLHF. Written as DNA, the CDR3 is TGTGCCTGGAACGGGATGATGGATTCACCCCTCCACTTT.